The entry below describes one T cell receptor (beta chain). This entry belongs to a study of blood T cell repertoires in COVID-19. About the research overall: The origin of the acute and convalescent COVID-19 samples was the United States, Italy and Spain.

Assay: immunoSEQ multiplex PCR; the TCRdb copy retains only in-frame clones and omits some. Of 270,000 or so clones in the sample, approximately 89% were seen once. The V and J ends lost 4 bases and 5 bases respectively, with 16 bases between them. Germline loops: CDR1 SGHKS, CDR2 YYEKEE (reference sequence). The CDR3 spans 15 residues. The receptor's source is a middle-aged woman who had recovered from COVID-19. The chain combines TRBV5-5 with TRBJ2-1; tentative D call: TRBD1 (5 bases). Sample: peripheral blood. CDR3 in amino acids: CASSRFRVLNNEQFF. Written as DNA, the CDR3 is TGTGCCAGCAGCCGGTTCAGGGTTCTAAACAATGAGCAGTTCTTC.